A selection of T cell receptor beta chains follows, all from one sample in a study of technical replicates of blood from a few donors. The table came from immunoSEQ multiplex PCR; TCRdb's copy has only in-frame clones and leaves some out. The repertoire holds more than 90,000 clones, with about 95% as singletons. Sequencing was carried out using T cells isolated from PBMCs. The origin of the receptors is a human donor in good health. Both conserved end residues are part of each CDR3. A D gene is named only where the DNA matches it firmly. Not all rows give a size; the values are once, few, many and, for expanded clones, a class.

>TRBV6-1|TRBJ2-7|-|-
TGTGCCAGCAGTAATAGCTACGAGCAGTACTTC
CASSNSYEQYF
>TRBV7-2|TRBJ1-2|-|-
TGTGCCAGCAGCTTAGTTCAGGGCTATGGCTACACCTTC
CASSLVQGYGYTF
>TRBV7-9|TRBJ2-3|once|TRBD2
TGTGCCAGCAGCTGGACTAGCGGGAAAAGGAATACGCAGTATTTT
CASSWTSGKRNTQYF
>TRBV7-2|TRBJ2-3|once|TRBD2
TGTGCCAGCAGCTTACAAATAGCGGGAGGGTCAAATACGCAGTATTTT
CASSLQIAGGSNTQYF
>TRBV6-6|TRBJ2-7|once|TRBD1
TGTGCCAGCAGTCCTTTGACAGGGGCGTCCTACGAGCAGTACTTC
CASSPLTGASYEQYF
>TRBV10-3|TRBJ2-7|-|TRBD2
TGTGCCACCCTACTAGCGGGAGCGGGAGAGCAGTACTTC
CATLLAGAGEQYF
>TRBV27|TRBJ2-1|-|TRBD2
TGTGCCAGCAGTCGGAGACTAGCGCCATACAATGAGCAGTTCTTC
CASSRRLAPYNEQFF
>TRBV7-9|TRBJ2-2|-|-
TGTGCCAGCAGCTTAGCTCTCGCGGGCACGGGTAGCACCGGGGAGCTGTTTTTT
CASSLALAGTGSTGELFF
>TRBV5-6|TRBJ2-2|once|-
TGTGCCAGCAGATTGACAGGGAGGGCCGGGGAGCTGTTTTTT
CASRLTGRAGELFF
>TRBV7-3|TRBJ2-7|-|TRBD1
TGTGCCAGCAGCTTCCGACAGGGGGACGAGCAGTACTTC
CASSFRQGDEQYF
>TRBV5-8|TRBJ1-4|-|-
TGTGCCAGCAGCTTACGTACAGCAACTAATGAAAAACTGTTTTTT
CASSLRTATNEKLFF
>TRBV2|TRBJ2-1|-|TRBD2
TGTGCCAGCAGTGAAGCGGTGGGAGGGCCGAATGAGCAGTTCTTC
CASSEAVGGPNEQFF
>TRBV30|TRBJ2-7|-|TRBD1
TGTGCCTGGAGTTTCTCCGGGACAGGGGGCGGCGAGCAGTACTTC
CAWSFSGTGGGEQYF
>TRBV5-4|TRBJ2-1|-|TRBD1
TGTGCCAGCAGCCCATATACAGGGGGCCACATATACAATGAGCAGTTCTTC
CASSPYTGGHIYNEQFF
>TRBV9|TRBJ2-6|-|-
TGTGCCAGCACCCCACTGATTTGGGGGGCCAACGTCCTGACTTTC
CASTPLIWGANVLTF
>TRBV5-5|TRBJ2-3|-|-
TGTGCCAGCAGCTTGTCGCTAGCGCCCACAGATACGCAGTATTTT
CASSLSLAPTDTQYF
>TRBV6-6|TRBJ1-2|-|TRBD1
TGTGCCAGCAGTGAGACAGGGTTAGACTATGGCTACACCTTC
CASSETGLDYGYTF
>TRBV29-1|TRBJ2-7|-|-
TGCAGCGTTGCCACAGGGTTGGCCTACGAGCAGTACTTC
CSVATGLAYEQYF
>TRBV29-1|TRBJ2-1|once|-
TGCAGCGTTGGAAAGGCGGGCGCCAATGAGCAGTTCTTC
CSVGKAGANEQFF
>TRBV7-2|TRBJ2-1|-|-
TGTGCCAGCAGTTCTAGCAGTTTCCATGAGCAGTTCTTC
CASSSSSFHEQFF
>TRBV19|TRBJ2-1|-|TRBD1
TGTGCCAGTAGTATAGCAGGGGGCAGGGGCAATGAGCAGTTCTTC
CASSIAGGRGNEQFF
>TRBV6-6|TRBJ2-5|-|TRBD2
TGTGCCAGCAGACCAGGACTAGCCAATATGGGAGAGACCCAGTACTTC
CASRPGLANMGETQYF
>TRBV4-3|TRBJ2-5|-|TRBD1
TGCGCCAGCAGCCCCGGGACAGGGGGAGAGACCCAGTACTTC
CASSPGTGGETQYF
>TRBV18|TRBJ2-2|-|-
TGTGCCAGCTCACCCACTCGCGACACCGGGGAGCTGTTTTTT
CASSPTRDTGELFF
>TRBV6-6|TRBJ2-5|-|-
TGTGCCAGCACGCCCGGCAGATCAGGGTCAGAGACCCAGTACTTC
CASTPGRSGSETQYF
>TRBV10-3|TRBJ1-5|-|-
TGTGCCATCAGAGAGCAGGGGCGCAATCAGCCCCAGCATTTT
CAIREQGRNQPQHF
>TRBV7-3|TRBJ1-1|-|TRBD1
TGTGCCAGCAGTCGGACAGGCGGCACTGAAGCTTTCTTT
CASSRTGGTEAFF
>TRBV30|TRBJ2-7|-|-
TGTGCCTGGAGTCTGACAGGAGCCTACGAGCAGTACTTC
CAWSLTGAYEQYF
>TRBV7-9|TRBJ1-1|-|-
TGTGCCAGCAGCTATATCCCAGGGGACACTGAAGCTTTCTTT
CASSYIPGDTEAFF
>TRBV15|TRBJ2-2|-|TRBD2
TGTGCCGCTTCACTAGCGGGAGGGGTTGGGGAGCTGTTTTTT
CAASLAGGVGELFF
>TRBV21-1|TRBJ2-7|-|-
TGTGCCAGCAGCGCCCGCCCGACTCCCGAGCAGTACTTC
CASSARPTPEQYF
>TRBV10-1|TRBJ2-1|once|TRBD2
TGCGCCAGAAAACTAGCGGGAGGGCCCAATGAGCAGTTCTTC
CARKLAGGPNEQFF
>TRBV9|TRBJ2-7|-|-
TGTGCCAGCAGCGTAGATGGAGGAGGGGTTTGGGAGCAGTACTTC
CASSVDGGGVWEQYF
>TRBV5-1|TRBJ2-3|once|-
TGCGCCAGCAGCTCGACAGGTGCTAGCACAGATACGCAGTATTTT
CASSSTGASTDTQYF
>TRBV2|TRBJ1-2|-|TRBD1
TGTGCCAGCAGCACTGGACAGGGTTTGCGCTACACCTTC
CASSTGQGLRYTF
>TRBV7-9|TRBJ1-5|once|-
TGTGCCAGCAGCTTAGACTCAAAACCCCAGCATTTT
CASSLDSKPQHF
>TRBV28|TRBJ1-1|-|-
TGTGCCAGCAGTTTGCAGGGTGAAGTATTTCCTGAAGCTTTCTTT
CASSLQGEVFPEAFF
>TRBV6-5|TRBJ1-2|-|-
TGTGCCAGCAGTTTCTTCACAGGGCTACCTAACTATGGCTACACCTTC
CASSFFTGLPNYGYTF
>TRBV9|TRBJ2-2|-|TRBD1
TGTGCCAGCAGCGTAGAGAGGGGACAGGGGAACACCGGGGAGCTGTTTTTT
CASSVERGQGNTGELFF
>TRBV19|TRBJ2-3|-|-
TGTGCCAGTAGTACTCAGTTGGGGGGTACAGATACGCAGTATTTT
CASSTQLGGTDTQYF
>TRBV28|TRBJ2-7|-|-
TGTGCCAGCAGTTCCCCTAACAGGGTACCTGGCCTCTACGAGCAGTACTTC
CASSSPNRVPGLYEQYF
>TRBV5-5|TRBJ1-1|-|TRBD1
TGTGCCAGCAGCTACGGGACAGGGAAAATGAACACTGAAGCTTTCTTT
CASSYGTGKMNTEAFF
>TRBV29-1|TRBJ2-7|-|TRBD2
TGCAGCGTTGAAGTTAGTAGCGGGGCCTACGAGCAGTACTTC
CSVEVSSGAYEQYF
>TRBV13|TRBJ1-1|-|-
TGTGCCAGCAGCTTAGAGGGTTGGGGGACTAAGAACACTGAAGCTTTCTTT
CASSLEGWGTKNTEAFF
>TRBV5-4|TRBJ2-1|once|-
TGTGCCAGCAGCCCTGGGAGCGGTACTTATAATGAGCAGTTCTTC
CASSPGSGTYNEQFF
>TRBV5-6|TRBJ2-2|-|-
TGTGCCAGCAGCTATCTATCCGGGGAGCTGTTTTTT
CASSYLSGELFF
>TRBV4-1|TRBJ2-5|-|TRBD1
TGCGCCAGCAGCCGAACAGGGGGCAGGGAGCAGTACTTC
CASSRTGGREQYF
>TRBV5-4|TRBJ1-5|-|-
TGTGCCAGCAGCTCCGGACAGAGCAATCAGCCCCAGCATTTT
CASSSGQSNQPQHF
>TRBV11-2|TRBJ1-4|-|-
TGTGCCAGCAGCCAGGTTATTAATGAAAAACTGTTTTTT
CASSQVINEKLFF
>TRBV13|TRBJ1-2|-|-
TGTGCCAGCAGCTTAGGGGAGAGCGGCCTGTACTATGGCTACACCTTC
CASSLGESGLYYGYTF